The TCR beta chain described here comes from a study of blood T cell repertoires in COVID-19. Looking at the study overall: The study drew acute and convalescent COVID-19 samples from the United States, Italy and Spain.

This clone was recorded once. Looked up from germline, CDR1 is SGHKS and CDR2 is YYEKEE (reference sequence). Trimming removed 2 bases from V and 6 bases from J; junction bases left unmatched: 14. The CDR3 has 17 amino acids. The assay was immunoSEQ multiplex PCR, and TCRdb's table has in-frame clones only and misses some. The sample holds tens of thousands of clones, under 90% seen once. Sequenced sample: peripheral blood. The clonotype originates from a human donor in a cohort sampled during active COVID-19. The chain has TRBV5-5 and TRBJ2-3, with 8 bases matching TRBD2. CDR3 DNA: TGTGCCAGCAGCTTATACGGCGGGAGCGGGGGATCGGATACGCAGTATTTT. As protein: CASSLYGGSGGSDTQYF. Full variable domain (outside the CDR3, taken from reference TRBV5-5 and TRBJ2-3): DAGVTQSPTHLIKTRGQQVTLRCSPISGHKSVSWYQQVLGQGPQFIFQYYEKEERGRGNFPDRFSARQFPNYSSELNVNALLLGDSALYLCASSLYGGSGGSDTQYFGPGTRLTVL.